This T cell receptor beta chain was identified during a study of beta chain features in type 1 diabetes. Study outcomes and limitations: Moderate yet significant TCRB CDR3 shortening was seen in Type 1 diabetes patients in all four CD4+ subsets.

This clone was detected only a few times. Its antigen is not identified. The germline gives CDR1 SGHTA, CDR2 FQGNSA. V lost 0 bases to trimming and J lost 5 bases; unmatched junction nucleotides: 4. The CDR3 covers 15 residues. Expressed TCRB transcripts were sequenced after all isolated RNA was converted to cDNA. Measured with immunoSEQ multiplex PCR; TCRdb has only the in-frame clones, and not every one. The sample yields 150,000 to 200,000 clones, 7.5% to 9.5% seen once. Sequences were obtained from central memory CD4+ T cells from blood. This TCR derives from a woman aged 18-29 years with type 1 diabetes. This chain joins TRBV7-2 and TRBJ2-7; 10 bases align to TRBD2. The chain's CDR3 is CASSLASGGLDEQYF. For the CDR3, the DNA is TGTGCCAGCAGCTTAGCTAGCGGGGGGTTAGACGAGCAGTACTTC.